A single sample gave rise to the 8 T cell receptor beta chains below, sequenced in a study of CD8 T cells in ankylosing spondylitis. TCRdb processed the 5' RACE reads anew with MiXCR; each CDR3 protein has one entry. The sample consists of about 250,000 distinct CDR3 sequences, 18% of them appearing once. The material sequenced was blood, either unsorted or a sorted T cell fraction (not recorded which). The source is a male donor with ankylosing spondylitis or in good health (not recorded which).

CDR3: CASSLVSGNFHNEQFF. The DNA for the CDR3 is TGTGCCAGCAGCTTAGTCAGCGGGAACTTTCACAATGAGCAGTTCTTC. The V gene is TRBV11-1, the J gene TRBJ2-1; 7 positions agree with TRBD2. Unmatched junction bases numbered 8, after V lost 1 base and J lost 5 bases. Germline V gene data show CDR1 as SGHAT and CDR2 as FQDESV (reference sequence). The CDR3 is 16 amino acids.

This clonotype came up many times. The V call is TRBV5-1, the J call TRBJ2-7; the D is unclear. This CDR3 contains 14 residues. Per the germline V gene, CDR1 is SGHRS and CDR2 is YFSETQ. The germline V and J ends were trimmed by 0 bases and 2 bases, with 9 bases remaining between them. The DNA of the CDR3 is TGCGCCAGCAGCTTGGCCTGGCATACCTACGAGCAGTACTTC. This translates into CASSLAWHTYEQYF. The complete variable domain, with remaining parts taken from reference TRBV5-1 and TRBJ2-7, reads KAGVTQTPRYLIKTRGQQVTLSCSPISGHRSVSWYQQTPGQGLQFLFEYFSETQRNKGNFPGRFSGRQFSNSRSEMNVSTLELGDSALYLCASSLAWHTYEQYFGPGTRLTVT.

This clonotype has only a few counts. The genes are TRBV15 and TRBJ2-1; no definite D call. Per germline, CDR1 LNHNV and CDR2 YYDKDF (reference sequence). This CDR3 region has 15 residues. Trimming took 5 bases from V and 0 from J, leaving 11 bases between them. CDR3 residues: CATSPDSSSYNEQFF. The DNA of the CDR3 is TGTGCCACCAGCCCCGATTCGAGCTCCTACAATGAGCAGTTCTTC.

The sample holds many counts of this clonotype. V and J are TRBV9 and TRBJ1-5, with 10 nucleotides matching TRBD1. Germline V gives CDR1 SGDLS, CDR2 YYNGEE. Germline trimming cut 6 bases from V and 5 bases from J; bases unmatched to any gene: 2. This CDR3 has 13 residues. CDR3 in DNA: TGTGCCAGCATAGGACAGGGGGATCAGCCCCAGCATTTT. Protein sequence: CASIGQGDQPQHF.

This clonotype was seen a few times. The rearrangement uses TRBV5-1 and TRBJ1-2; 8 nucleotides line up with TRBD1. Germline trimming cut 7 bases from V and 4 bases from J; bases unmatched to any gene: 18. From germline, CDR1 is SGHRS and CDR2 YFSETQ. The CDR3 spans 17 residues. CDR3 loop: CASALADRAVQIYGYTF. DNA for the CDR3: TGCGCCAGCGCCCTGGCGGACAGGGCCGTCCAAATCTATGGCTACACCTTC.

J is TRBJ1-1 and V is TRBV27; possibly TRBD1 for D (5 bases). Trimming stripped 6 bases from V and 2 bases from J, with 16 bases between. Germline CDR1 is MNHEY and CDR2 is SMNVEV (reference sequence). This CDR3 contains 15 residues. The CDR3 sequence: CASSLRKGTNTEAFF. Written as DNA, the CDR3 is TGTGCCAGCAGCCTTCGTAAGGGGACTAACACTGAAGCTTTCTTT.

For this clonotype: No conserved phenylalanine or tryptophan is present at the end of the CDR3, so a read error is the likely explanation. The V gene is TRBV5-1, the J gene TRBJ2-7; TRBD1 matches at 9 bases. CDR1 and CDR2 (germline): SGHRS, YFSETQ. CDR3 length: 14 residues. The V gene end was trimmed by 4 bases and the J gene end by 3 bases; junction bases not matched to a gene: 5. CDR3 loop: CASSARQGDYEQYL. CDR3 coding DNA: TGCGCCAGCAGCGCACGACAGGGGGACTACGAGCAGTACCTC.

The chain joins TRBV7-8 to TRBJ2-1; D unresolved. Germline V gene sequence: CDR1 SGHVS, CDR2 FQNEAQ. The V end lost 1 base, the J end lost 7 bases, and 17 bases lay between the germline ends. The CDR3 runs 16 residues. The CDR3 loop reads CASSLGALTVPNEQFF. The CDR3 bases are TGTGCCAGCAGCTTAGGGGCCCTTACCGTTCCGAATGAGCAGTTCTTC.